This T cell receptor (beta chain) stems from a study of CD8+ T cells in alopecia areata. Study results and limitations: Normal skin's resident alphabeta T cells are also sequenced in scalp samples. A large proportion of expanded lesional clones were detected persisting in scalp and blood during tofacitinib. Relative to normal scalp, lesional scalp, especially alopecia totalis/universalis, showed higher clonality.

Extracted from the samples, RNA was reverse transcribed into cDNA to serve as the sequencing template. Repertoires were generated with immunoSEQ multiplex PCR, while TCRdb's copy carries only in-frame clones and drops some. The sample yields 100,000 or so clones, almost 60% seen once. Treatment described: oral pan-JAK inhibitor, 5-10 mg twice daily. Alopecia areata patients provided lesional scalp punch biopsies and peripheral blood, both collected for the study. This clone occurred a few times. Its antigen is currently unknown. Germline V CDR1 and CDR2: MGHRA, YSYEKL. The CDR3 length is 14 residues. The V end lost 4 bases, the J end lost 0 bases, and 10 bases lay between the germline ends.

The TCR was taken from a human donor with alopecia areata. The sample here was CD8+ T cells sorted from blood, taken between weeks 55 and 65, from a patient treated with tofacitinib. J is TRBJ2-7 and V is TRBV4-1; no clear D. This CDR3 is CASSPVAVSYEQYF. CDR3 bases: TGCGCCAGCAGCCCCGTGGCAGTCTCCTACGAGCAGTACTTC.